This T cell receptor (beta chain) was sequenced in a study of blood T cells in healthy people across ages. Whole-study results and caveats: Because sorting was not performed, PBMCs prevented conclusive naive versus antigen-experienced comparison.

Germline V gene sequence: CDR1 MGHDK, CDR2 SYGVNS. This CDR3 has 15 amino acids. The trim removed 3 bases at V and 4 bases at J, leaving 5 bases unmatched. In regard to this clonotype: Its antigen is not identified.

The use of a sample-barcoded 5' primer and a J-beta primer mix characterized a second PCR of about 7 to 12 cycles. TCRdb recomputed calls from the 5' RACE reads with MiXCR, one row per CDR3 protein. The data contain about 1.1 million distinct CDR3 sequences, 35% to 40% of them singletons. The origin of this receptor is a man between 18 and 29 years old in good health. Sequenced sample: blood. V is TRBV25-1 and J is TRBJ2-3; 9 nucleotides agree with TRBD2. This CDR3 is CASSDFSGGADTQYF. CDR3 coding DNA: TGTGCCAGCAGTGACTTTAGCGGGGGTGCAGATACGCAGTATTTT.